This T cell receptor beta chain was sequenced for a study of blood T cells in healthy people across ages. Overall study context: About one barcoded beta molecule per two T cells was the capture yield of template switching.

Germline values: CDR1 ENHRY, CDR2 SYGVKD. The CDR3 runs 13 residues. V gave up 0 bases and J gave up 10 bases, with 10 bases separating them. Per sample, no less than 5.5 micrograms of total RNA were extracted. This clonotype was picked up a small number of times. Antigen: not known. Study-wide points: A roughly linear age-dependent decrease characterized TCR beta diversity per million T cells.

A J-beta primer mix and a sample-barcoded 5' primer were used in a second PCR of roughly 6 to 12 cycles. Each CDR3 protein gets one entry after TCRdb re-called the 5' RACE reads with MiXCR. The sample has 750,000 to 950,000 distinct CDR3 sequences, 53% seen once. The clonotype was recovered from a man aged 80 or over in good health. The rearrangement uses TRBV10-3 and TRBJ2-1, with D perhaps TRBD2 (6 bases). Sequenced material: blood. The CDR3 loop reads CAISESGRPEQFF. As DNA, the CDR3 is TGTGCCATCAGTGAGTCCGGGAGACCCGAGCAGTTCTTC.